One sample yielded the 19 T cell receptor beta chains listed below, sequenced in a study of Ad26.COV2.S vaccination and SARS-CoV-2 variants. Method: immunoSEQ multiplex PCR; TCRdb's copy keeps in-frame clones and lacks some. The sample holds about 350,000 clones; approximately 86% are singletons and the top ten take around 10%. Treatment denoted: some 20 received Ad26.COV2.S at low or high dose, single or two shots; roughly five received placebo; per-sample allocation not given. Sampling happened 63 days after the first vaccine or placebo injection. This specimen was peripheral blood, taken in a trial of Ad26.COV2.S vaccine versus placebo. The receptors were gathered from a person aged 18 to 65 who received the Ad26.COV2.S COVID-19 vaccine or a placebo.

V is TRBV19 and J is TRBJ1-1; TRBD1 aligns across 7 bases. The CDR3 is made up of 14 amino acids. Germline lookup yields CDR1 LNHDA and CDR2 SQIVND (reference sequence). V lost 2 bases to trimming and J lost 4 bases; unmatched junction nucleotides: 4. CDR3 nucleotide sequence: TGTGCCAGTAGTATACCCACAGGGGCCACTGAAGCTTTCTTT. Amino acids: CASSIPTGATEAFF.

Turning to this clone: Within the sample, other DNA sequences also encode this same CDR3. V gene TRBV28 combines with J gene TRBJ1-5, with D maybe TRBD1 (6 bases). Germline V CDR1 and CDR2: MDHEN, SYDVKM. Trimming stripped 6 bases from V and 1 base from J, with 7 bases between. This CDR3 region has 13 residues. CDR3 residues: CASRGQSNQPQHF. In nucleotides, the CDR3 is TGTGCCAGCAGAGGACAGAGCAATCAGCCCCAGCATTTT.

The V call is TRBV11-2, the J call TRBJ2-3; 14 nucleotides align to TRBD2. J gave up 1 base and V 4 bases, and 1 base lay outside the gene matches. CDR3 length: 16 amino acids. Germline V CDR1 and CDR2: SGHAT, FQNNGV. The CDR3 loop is CASSSGLAGGTDTQYF. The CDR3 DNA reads TGTGCCAGCAGCTCGGGACTAGCGGGGGGCACAGATACGCAGTATTTT. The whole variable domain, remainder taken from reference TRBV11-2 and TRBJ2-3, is EAGVAQSPRYKIIEKRQSVAFWCNPISGHATLYWYQQILGQGPKLLIQFQNNGVVDDSQLPKDRFSAERLKGVDSTLKIQPAKLEDSAVYLCASSSGLAGGTDTQYFGPGTRLTVL.

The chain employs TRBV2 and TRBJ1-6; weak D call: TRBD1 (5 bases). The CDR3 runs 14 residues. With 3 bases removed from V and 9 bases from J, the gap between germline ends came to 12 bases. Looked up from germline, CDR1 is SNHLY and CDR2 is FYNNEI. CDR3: CASSDQGRPSPLHF. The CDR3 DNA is TGTGCCAGCAGTGACCAGGGCCGTCCTTCACCCCTCCACTTT.

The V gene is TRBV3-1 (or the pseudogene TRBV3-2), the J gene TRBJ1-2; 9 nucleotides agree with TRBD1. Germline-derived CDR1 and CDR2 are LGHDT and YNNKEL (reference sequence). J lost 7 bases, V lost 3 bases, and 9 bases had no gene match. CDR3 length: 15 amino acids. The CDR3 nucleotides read TGTGCCAGCAGCCACGATACAGGGGGCGCGGGTGGCTACACCTTC. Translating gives CASSHDTGGAGGYTF.

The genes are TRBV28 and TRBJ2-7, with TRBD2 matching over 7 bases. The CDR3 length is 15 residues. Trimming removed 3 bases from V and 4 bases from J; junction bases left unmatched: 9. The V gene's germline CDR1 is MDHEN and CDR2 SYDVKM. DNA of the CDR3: TGTGCCAGCAGTTTCGGGGGGAGGGCTCAATACGAGCAGTACTTC. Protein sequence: CASSFGGRAQYEQYF.

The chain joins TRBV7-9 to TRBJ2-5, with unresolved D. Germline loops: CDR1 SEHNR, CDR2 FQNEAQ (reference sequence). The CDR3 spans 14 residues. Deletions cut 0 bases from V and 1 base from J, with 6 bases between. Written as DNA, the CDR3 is TGTGCCAGCAGCTTAGCGCCAAGCCAAGAGACCCAGTACTTC. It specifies CASSLAPSQETQYF.

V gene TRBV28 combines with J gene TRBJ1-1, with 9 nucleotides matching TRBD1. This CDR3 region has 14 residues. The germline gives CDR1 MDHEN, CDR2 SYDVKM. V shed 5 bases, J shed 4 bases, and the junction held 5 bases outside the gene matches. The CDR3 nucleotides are TGTGCCAGCAGTCAAGGGACAGGGTTCACTGAAGCTTTCTTT. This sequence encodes CASSQGTGFTEAFF.

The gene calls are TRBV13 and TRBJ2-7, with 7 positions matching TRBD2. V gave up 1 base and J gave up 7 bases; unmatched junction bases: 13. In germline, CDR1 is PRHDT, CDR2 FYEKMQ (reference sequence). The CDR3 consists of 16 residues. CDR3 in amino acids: CASSLERGPVRREQYF. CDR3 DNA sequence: TGTGCCAGCAGCTTAGAGCGGGGTCCGGTCCGGCGGGAGCAGTACTTC.

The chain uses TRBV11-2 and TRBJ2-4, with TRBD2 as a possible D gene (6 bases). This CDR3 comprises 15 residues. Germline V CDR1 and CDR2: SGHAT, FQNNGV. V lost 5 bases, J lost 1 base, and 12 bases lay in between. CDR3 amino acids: CASSTGGSAKNIQYF. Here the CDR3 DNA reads TGTGCCAGCAGCACCGGGGGATCCGCCAAAAACATTCAGTACTTC.

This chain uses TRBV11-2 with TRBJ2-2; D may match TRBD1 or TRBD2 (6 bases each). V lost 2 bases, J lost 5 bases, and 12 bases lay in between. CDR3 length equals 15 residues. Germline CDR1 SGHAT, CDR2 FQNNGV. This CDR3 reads CASSLRGAGTGELFF. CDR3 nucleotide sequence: TGTGCCAGCAGCTTAAGGGGGGCGGGGACCGGGGAGCTGTTTTTT.

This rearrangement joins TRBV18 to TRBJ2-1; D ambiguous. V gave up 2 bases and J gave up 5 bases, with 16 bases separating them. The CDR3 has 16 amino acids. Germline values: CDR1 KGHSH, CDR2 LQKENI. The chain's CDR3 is CASSPYVSSQNNEQFF. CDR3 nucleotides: TGTGCCAGCTCACCATATGTAAGTTCCCAAAACAATGAGCAGTTCTTC.

The CDR3 loop reads CASSRQNTEAFF. CDR3 sequence (DNA): TGTGCCAGCTCCAGACAGAACACTGAAGCTTTCTTT. The V gene is TRBV18, the J gene TRBJ1-1, with D unclear. Germline-derived CDR1 and CDR2 are KGHSH and LQKENI. The CDR3 is made up of 12 amino acids. Deletions cut 6 bases from V and 1 base from J, with 6 bases between.

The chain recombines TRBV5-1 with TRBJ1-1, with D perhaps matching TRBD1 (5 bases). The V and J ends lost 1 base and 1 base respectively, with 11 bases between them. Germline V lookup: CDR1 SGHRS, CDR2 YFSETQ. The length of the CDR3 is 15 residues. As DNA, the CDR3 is TGCGCCAGCAGCTTGTCAGGACACCCGAACACTGAAGCTTTCTTT. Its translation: CASSLSGHPNTEAFF.

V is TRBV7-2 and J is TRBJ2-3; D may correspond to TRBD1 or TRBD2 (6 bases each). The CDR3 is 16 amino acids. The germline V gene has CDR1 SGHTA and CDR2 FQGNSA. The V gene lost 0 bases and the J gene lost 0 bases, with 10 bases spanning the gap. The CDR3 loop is CASSLATGASTDTQYF. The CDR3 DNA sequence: TGTGCCAGCAGCTTAGCTACGGGGGCTAGCACAGATACGCAGTATTTT.

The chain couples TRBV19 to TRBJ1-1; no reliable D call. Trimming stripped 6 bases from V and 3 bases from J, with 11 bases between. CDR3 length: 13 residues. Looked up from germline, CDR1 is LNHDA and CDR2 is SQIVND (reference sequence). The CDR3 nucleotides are TGTGCCAGTAGCTTCTCTGGGGACACTGAAGCTTTCTTT. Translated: CASSFSGDTEAFF.

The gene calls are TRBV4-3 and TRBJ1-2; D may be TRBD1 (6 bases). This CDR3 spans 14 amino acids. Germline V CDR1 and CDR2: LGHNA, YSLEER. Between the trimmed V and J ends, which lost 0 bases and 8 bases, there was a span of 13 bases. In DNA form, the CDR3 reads TGCGCCAGCAGCCAAGAGCGACAGGCTGGAGGCTACACCTTC. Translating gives CASSQERQAGGYTF.

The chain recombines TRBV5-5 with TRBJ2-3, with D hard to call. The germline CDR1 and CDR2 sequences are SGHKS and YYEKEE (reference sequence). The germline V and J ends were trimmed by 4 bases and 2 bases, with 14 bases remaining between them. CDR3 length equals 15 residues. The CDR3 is CASSPLAQPTDTQYF. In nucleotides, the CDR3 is TGTGCCAGCAGCCCTCTCGCCCAACCCACAGATACGCAGTATTTT.

The chain's CDR3 is CASSFDRGATNYGYTF. The CDR3 DNA reads as TGTGCCAGCAGTTTTGACAGGGGGGCCACTAACTATGGCTACACCTTC. The V gene is TRBV28, the J gene TRBJ1-2, with TRBD1 matching 9 bases. CDR1 and CDR2 from the germline V gene are MDHEN and SYDVKM. V gave up 3 bases and J gave up 0 bases; unmatched junction bases: 5. This CDR3 has 16 residues.